Below are 22 T cell receptor beta chains sequenced from a single sample in a study of naive and memory T cell subsets. Broader study findings: Especially in CD8 cells, naive repertoires contained a few larger clonotypes, possibly CD45RA-re-expressing memory cells.

These TCRs are of unknown antigen specificity. An equimolar mix of two oligonucleotides served as the beta constant-region primer for TRBC1 and TRBC2. Four rounds of PCR amplified the ligated cDNA using nested alpha and beta constant-region primers plus SP2. TCRdb reprocessed the UMI-ligation and nested PCR reads via MiXCR and lists one record per CDR3 protein. There are under 150,000 distinct CDR3 sequences in the sample; approximately 18% occur only once, and about 0.63% lies in the top ten. Input material: naive CD8+ T cells from blood. The receptors derive from a human donor in good health.

This rearrangement joins TRBV6-4 to TRBJ2-7; 9 bases agree with TRBD2. The germline V gene has CDR1 MRHNA and CDR2 SNTAGT. The CDR3 sequence is 17 residues long. The trim removed 2 bases at V and 0 bases at J, leaving 8 bases unmatched. The CDR3 loop reads CASSDRGSGSISYEQYF. The CDR3 DNA is TGTGCCAGCAGTGACAGGGGTAGCGGGAGTATCTCCTACGAGCAGTACTTC.

The sample holds a few counts of this clonotype. This chain connects TRBV27 to TRBJ2-5; D may be TRBD2 (5 bases). Trimming shortened V by 3 bases and J by 4 bases, and 12 bases separated the two germline ends. The CDR3 is 14 residues long. Germline-derived CDR1 and CDR2 are MNHEY and SMNVEV (reference sequence). Here the CDR3 DNA reads TGTGCCAGCAGTTTCACCAACGGGATAGAGACCCAGTACTTC. It specifies CASSFTNGIETQYF.

The chain is built from TRBV27 and TRBJ2-3; D is unclear. CDR1 and CDR2 (germline): MNHEY, SMNVEV (reference sequence). The CDR3 covers 14 residues. Trimming took off 5 bases at V and 3 bases at J, with 12 bases between the two ends. The CDR3 DNA follows: TGTGCCAGCAGTCCCCGTAGGGCAACAGATACGCAGTATTTT. Translating it yields CASSPRRATDTQYF.

This clonotype was observed many times. The gene calls are TRBV7-6 and TRBJ2-7; D call uncertain. Germline CDR1 is SGHVS and CDR2 is FNYEAQ. The V end lost 2 bases, the J end lost 2 bases, and 10 bases lay between the germline ends. The CDR3 runs 14 residues. CDR3 nucleotides: TGTGCCAGCAGCTTAAAAGCCAGGCCCTACGAGCAGTACTTC. Translating it yields CASSLKARPYEQYF.

The chain combines TRBV27 with TRBJ2-7, with 10 bases matching TRBD1. With 10 bases clipped from V and 2 bases from J, the junction kept 14 bases outside the gene matches. This CDR3 has 16 residues. Germline loops: CDR1 MNHEY, CDR2 SMNVEV (reference sequence). This CDR3 reads CATTGPGQGGPYEQYF. The CDR3 bases are TGTGCCACTACGGGGCCCGGACAGGGGGGCCCCTACGAGCAGTACTTC.

The chain is built from TRBV19 and TRBJ1-5, with D possibly matching TRBD1 (6 bases). The CDR3 covers 15 residues. V was clipped by 3 bases and J by 3 bases, with 12 bases between them. Germline CDR1 is LNHDA and CDR2 is SQIVND (reference sequence). CDR3 in amino acids: CASSIWAGANQPQHF. Here the CDR3 DNA reads TGTGCCAGTAGTATTTGGGCAGGGGCCAATCAGCCCCAGCATTTT.

There are a few counts of this clonotype. The CDR3 protein is CASSQKIFSEAFF. The DNA for the CDR3 is TGTGCCAGCAGCCAAAAGATTTTCTCTGAAGCTTTCTTT. V and J are TRBV3-1 and TRBJ1-1; no reliable D call. CDR1 LGHDT and CDR2 YNNKEL come from the germline V gene (reference sequence). Trimming took 2 bases from V and 6 from J, leaving 10 bases between them. The length of the CDR3 is 13 residues.

In nucleotides, the CDR3 is TGTGCCAGCAGCCAAGAAGCAGGGAGGAGCTCCTACAATGAGCAGTTCTTC. This translates into CASSQEAGRSSYNEQFF. This chain links TRBV3-1 with TRBJ2-1; TRBD2 is a possible D gene (6 bases). This CDR3 has 17 amino acids. Germline CDR1 LGHDT, CDR2 YNNKEL (reference sequence). V gave up 0 bases and J gave up 0 bases, with 12 bases separating them.

There are many counts of this clonotype. This chain joins TRBV6-2 or TRBV6-3 and TRBJ2-2; D possibly corresponds to TRBD2 (5 bases). Germline CDR1 and CDR2: MNHEY and SVGEGT. The CDR3 is 16 residues long. Trimming removed 2 bases at V and 3 bases at J, with 13 bases between. The CDR3 loop reads CASSYEGVRYTGELFF. The CDR3 DNA is TGTGCCAGCAGTTACGAGGGTGTGCGGTACACCGGGGAGCTGTTTTTT.

This clonotype was recorded a few times. This chain joins TRBV12-3 or TRBV12-4 and TRBJ1-2, with D unresolved. The CDR3 consists of 11 residues. With 4 bases removed from V and 7 bases from J, the gap between germline ends came to 7 bases. CDR3 in DNA: TGTGCCAGCAGTTCCAAAGTTGGCTACACCTTC. Amino acid sequence: CASSSKVGYTF.

This clonotype was found once. The genes are TRBV5-1 and TRBJ2-1, with D uncertain. Germline CDR1 reads SGHRS; CDR2 reads YFSETQ. Between the trimmed V and J ends, which lost 4 bases and 12 bases, there was a span of 14 bases. CDR3 length: 12 residues. For the CDR3, the DNA is TGCGCCAGCAGCAGTGATAGTTGGGCGCAGTTCTTC. This sequence encodes CASSSDSWAQFF.

J is TRBJ1-2 and V is TRBV20-1; D gene ambiguous. The CDR3 consists of 9 residues. V was pared by 6 bases and J by 8 bases, with 7 bases between. Germline CDR1 reads DFQATT; CDR2 reads SNEGSKA (reference sequence). The CDR3 reads CSAYEGYTF. CDR3 sequence (DNA): TGCAGTGCCTATGAGGGCTACACCTTC.

The gene calls are TRBV5-1 and TRBJ2-6; perhaps TRBD1 as D (6 bases). Germline CDR1 is SGHRS and CDR2 is YFSETQ. The CDR3 has 16 amino acids. V lost 3 bases and J 11 bases, leaving 21 bases between the germline ends. The CDR3 loop is CASSYWGNRVDDVLTF. The DNA of the CDR3 is TGCGCCAGCAGCTACTGGGGGAACAGGGTTGACGACGTCCTGACTTTC.

This clonotype was seen a handful of times. This chain joins TRBV28 and TRBJ1-5; no clear D gene. CDR3 length: 13 residues. In germline, CDR1 is MDHEN, CDR2 SYDVKM. With 6 bases removed from V and 0 bases from J, the gap between germline ends came to 6 bases. The DNA for the CDR3 is TGTGCCAGCAGGCAGGTTAGCAATCAGCCCCAGCATTTT. Translating gives CASRQVSNQPQHF.

This clonotype has more than one count but fewer than ten. The V call is TRBV6-5, the J call TRBJ2-2; D gene uncertain. Trimming took off 0 bases at V and 2 bases at J, with 7 bases between the two ends. This CDR3 spans 15 amino acids. The germline V gene has CDR1 MNHEY and CDR2 SVGAGI. The CDR3 sequence: CASSYSAPNTGELFF. The CDR3 DNA reads as TGTGCCAGCAGTTACTCAGCCCCCAACACCGGGGAGCTGTTTTTT.

The chain recombines TRBV15 with TRBJ2-3; no clear D. This CDR3 spans 14 amino acids. Trimming shortened V by 1 base and J by 4 bases, and 9 bases separated the two germline ends. Germline V gene sequence: CDR1 LNHNV, CDR2 YYDKDF (reference sequence). The CDR3 is CATSRASRADTQYF. In DNA, the CDR3 is TGTGCCACCAGCAGAGCTAGTCGGGCAGATACGCAGTATTTT.

In regard to this clonotype: The CDR3 ends on some other residue instead of the conserved phenylalanine or tryptophan, so this is likely a read error. The chain is built from TRBV13 and TRBJ2-1; TRBD2 aligns across 11 bases. V was pared by 4 bases and J by 5 bases, with 4 bases of the junction left unmatched. This CDR3 is built from 15 residues. Germline loops: CDR1 PRHDT, CDR2 FYEKMQ (reference sequence). Written as DNA, the CDR3 is TGTGCCAGCAGCTCACCGGGACTAGCGGACAATGAGCAGTTCTCC. Its protein product is CASSSPGLADNEQFS.

This clonotype was found a few times. This chain links TRBV28 with TRBJ1-2; D remains unclear. The CDR3 extends over 13 amino acids. CDR1 and CDR2 (germline): MDHEN, SYDVKM. V dropped 8 bases and J dropped 0 bases, with 10 bases sitting between them. The CDR3 region has the DNA TGTGCCAGCGCCGCAAGCTCTAACTATGGCTACACCTTC. Protein product: CASAASSNYGYTF.

At least ten counts were recorded for this clonotype. The genes are TRBV20-1 and TRBJ2-1, with D possibly being TRBD2 (5 bases). CDR1 and CDR2 from the germline V gene are DFQATT and SNEGSKA (reference sequence). The CDR3 length is 13 residues. Trimming took 1 base from V and 5 from J, leaving 9 bases between them. In nucleotides, the CDR3 is TGCAGTGCTAGAGGTGCAGCGGACAATGAGCAGTTCTTC. Translated, it gives CSARGAADNEQFF.

V and J are TRBV28 and TRBJ2-7; a possible D gene is TRBD2 (6 bases). The CDR3 totals 13 residues. V was trimmed by 2 bases and J by 6 bases, leaving 11 bases between them. Germline CDR1 reads MDHEN; CDR2 reads SYDVKM. CDR3 bases: TGTGCCAGCAGTTTAGGGGGAGGAGTCGAGCAGTACTTC. As protein: CASSLGGGVEQYF.

This clonotype has only a few counts. The V gene is TRBV11-3, the J gene TRBJ2-7; D uncertain. V lost 2 bases to trimming and J lost 1 base, with 6 bases between them. CDR1 SGHNT and CDR2 YENEEA come from the germline V gene. The CDR3 spans 13 residues. In DNA form, the CDR3 reads TGTGCCAGCAGCTTAAAGGGATCCTACGAGCAGTACTTC. Protein product: CASSLKGSYEQYF.

V is TRBV24-1 and J is TRBJ1-3, with D uncertain. V lost 4 bases and J lost 0, with 3 bases in between. Germline CDR1 KGHDR, CDR2 SFDVKD. This CDR3 contains 13 residues. CDR3 amino acids: CATSDSSGNTIYF. Written as DNA, the CDR3 is TGTGCCACCAGTGACAGCTCTGGAAACACCATATATTTT.